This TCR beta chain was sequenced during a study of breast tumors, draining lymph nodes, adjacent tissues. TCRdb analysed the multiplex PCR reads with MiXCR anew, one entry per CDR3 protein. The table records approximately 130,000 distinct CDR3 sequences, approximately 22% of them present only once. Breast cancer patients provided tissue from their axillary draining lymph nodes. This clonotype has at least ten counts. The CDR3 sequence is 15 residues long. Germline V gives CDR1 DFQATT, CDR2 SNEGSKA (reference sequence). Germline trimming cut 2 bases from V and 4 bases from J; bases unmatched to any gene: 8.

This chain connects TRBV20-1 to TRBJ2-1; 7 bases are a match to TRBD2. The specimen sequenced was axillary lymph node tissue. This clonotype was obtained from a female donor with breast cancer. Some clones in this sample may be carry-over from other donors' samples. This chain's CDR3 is CSARSGGSGYNEQFF. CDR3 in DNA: TGCAGTGCTAGAAGTGGCGGGAGCGGATACAATGAGCAGTTCTTC.